This entry lists 32 T cell receptor beta chains sequenced from one sample in a study of T cell repertoires in cytomegalovirus infection. A single record per CDR3 protein comes from TCRdb applying MiXCR to the reads. This table has around 900,000 distinct CDR3 sequences, 30% to 40% appearing once. Antigens for these TCRs are unknown. The material sequenced was cultured CD8+ T cells from PBMCs, taken from culture after CMV antigen stimulation. These receptors were taken from a human donor in good health (CMV status not recorded). Some clones in this sample may be carry-over from other donors' samples.

This clonotype showed up many times. The chain carries TRBV14 and TRBJ2-7; TRBD1 might be the D (5 bases). Germline V gene lookup returns CDR1 SGHDN and CDR2 FVKESK. V was cut by 5 bases and J by 3 bases, with 14 bases left in between. This CDR3 contains 14 residues. The CDR3 bases are TGTGCCAGCAGCTTAAGGCAGGGCGACTACGAGCAGTACTTC. It yields the protein CASSLRQGDYEQYF.

V is TRBV5-1 and J is TRBJ1-2; D unclear. Trimming removed 5 bases at V and 6 bases at J, with 20 bases between. In germline, CDR1 is SGHRS, CDR2 YFSETQ. The CDR3 has 15 residues. This CDR3 reads CASSPRPTGSDGYTF. The DNA for the CDR3 is TGCGCCAGCAGTCCGCGGCCTACCGGGTCCGATGGCTACACCTTC.

The sample holds a few counts of this clonotype. This chain links TRBV11-1 with TRBJ2-2, with 14 bases aligning to TRBD2. This CDR3 spans 16 amino acids. With 5 bases clipped from V and 10 bases from J, the junction kept 9 bases outside the gene matches. Germline V CDR1 and CDR2: SGHAT, FQDESV (reference sequence). CDR3 amino acids: CASSGRLAGGPVELFF. In DNA form, the CDR3 reads TGTGCCAGCAGCGGCCGACTAGCGGGGGGGCCAGTGGAGCTGTTTTTT.

This clonotype was seen more than once but under ten times. V usage is TRBV10-2 and J usage is TRBJ1-5; D perhaps matches TRBD1 (5 bases). The CDR3 has 14 residues. Trimming pared 2 bases from V and 7 bases from J, leaving 12 bases between. Looked up from germline, CDR1 is WSHSY and CDR2 is SAAADI. The CDR3 DNA sequence: TGCGCCAGCAGTGAGGGGGCGCGAGGACAGCCCCAGCATTTT. This codes for CASSEGARGQPQHF.

This clonotype occurred a few times. The chain links TRBV6-2 or TRBV6-3 to TRBJ2-1, with 10 bases lining up with TRBD1. The CDR3 has 15 amino acids. Germline lookup yields CDR1 MNHEY and CDR2 SVGEGT. Trimming removed 6 bases from V and 7 bases from J; junction bases left unmatched: 9. This CDR3 reads CASRPPGTGVNEQFF. The CDR3 DNA reads as TGTGCCAGCAGGCCTCCCGGGACAGGGGTGAATGAGCAGTTCTTC.

DNA of the CDR3: TGTGCCAGCAGTTTAGAGGGACCTCAGCCCCAGCATTTT. This codes for CASSLEGPQPQHF. The chain uses TRBV12-3 or TRBV12-4 and TRBJ1-5; D is possibly TRBD1 (5 bases). CDR3 length equals 13 residues. V was shortened by 1 base and J by 6 bases, with 7 bases between the two germline ends.

This sequence joins TRBV11-2 and TRBJ1-6; D gene uncertain. Per the germline V gene, CDR1 is SGHAT and CDR2 is FQNNGV. V lost 1 base and J 0 bases, leaving 10 bases between the germline ends. The CDR3 consists of 17 residues. In nucleotides, the CDR3 is TGTGCCAGCAGCTTAGCCTTTGAGAGCTCCTATAATTCACCCCTCCACTTT. Translated: CASSLAFESSYNSPLHF.

The genes are TRBV19 and TRBJ1-1; TRBD1 might be the D (6 bases). V was trimmed by 10 bases and J by 0 bases, leaving 12 bases between them. Per germline, CDR1 LNHDA and CDR2 SQIVND (reference sequence). The CDR3 sequence is 13 residues long. The CDR3 is CAISGTLNTEAFF. DNA of the CDR3: TGTGCCATTTCCGGGACACTGAACACTGAAGCTTTCTTT.

This clonotype was picked up a small number of times. V gene TRBV4-1 combines with J gene TRBJ2-6; D gene ambiguous. Germline CDR1 is MGHRA and CDR2 is YSYEKL. The CDR3 length is 20 residues. Deletions cut 4 bases from V and 0 bases from J, with 22 bases between. The CDR3 loop reads CASSPSGSINLFSGANVLTF. The CDR3 region has the DNA TGCGCCAGCAGCCCCTCCGGCAGCATTAATCTGTTCTCTGGGGCCAACGTCCTGACTTTC.

This clonotype was observed many times. CDR3 region: CASSSTVTSTDTQYF. CDR3 DNA: TGTGCCAGCAGCTCTACAGTGACTAGCACAGATACGCAGTATTTT. This chain links TRBV7-8 with TRBJ2-3, with D uncertain. From germline, CDR1 is SGHVS and CDR2 FQNEAQ. This CDR3 is built from 15 residues. The V gene lost 4 bases and the J gene lost 0 bases, with 11 bases spanning the gap.

V usage is TRBV29-1 and J usage is TRBJ1-1, with unresolved D. The CDR3 runs to 13 residues. V lost 4 bases to trimming and J lost 7 bases, with 16 bases between them. Germline V gene sequence: CDR1 SQVTM, CDR2 ANQGSEA. The CDR3 here is CSVGGRPNGEAFF. CDR3 nucleotide sequence: TGCAGCGTTGGAGGACGGCCCAACGGTGAAGCTTTCTTT.

This clonotype has ten or more counts. This chain uses TRBV7-3 with TRBJ2-1; D may correspond to TRBD1 or TRBD2 (5 bases each). V lost 0 bases and J 2 bases, leaving 11 bases between the germline ends. In germline, CDR1 is SGHTA, CDR2 FQGTGA. CDR3 length: 16 residues. The CDR3 reads CASSLTERGPYNEQFF. The CDR3 DNA reads TGTGCCAGCAGCTTAACAGAAAGGGGACCCTACAATGAGCAGTTCTTC. Full variable domain (outside the CDR3, taken from reference TRBV7-3 and TRBJ2-1): GAGVSQTPSNKVTEKGKYVELRCDPISGHTALYWYRQSLGQGPEFLIYFQGTGAADDSGLPNDRFFAVRPEGSVSTLKIQRTERGDSAVYLCASSLTERGPYNEQFFGPGTRLTVL.

The genes are TRBV15 and TRBJ1-2, with 7 bases fitting TRBD1. Germline V CDR1 and CDR2: LNHNV, YYDKDF (reference sequence). The CDR3 runs 15 residues. Unmatched junction bases numbered 10, after V lost 5 bases and J lost 4 bases. This CDR3 reads CATSSRQGTTYGYTF. The CDR3, as DNA: TGTGCCACCAGCTCCCGACAGGGAACCACCTATGGCTACACCTTC.

As regards this clonotype: Possible read error: a much larger clone is one base away. V is TRBV7-8 and J is TRBJ2-1; no definite D call. CDR3 size: 15 residues. Germline V gives CDR1 SGHVS, CDR2 FQNEAQ. CDR3 amino acids: CTSSLEGYFSHEQFF. The CDR3 bases are TGTACCAGCAGCTTAGAAGGTTATTTTAGTCATGAGCAGTTCTTC.

As regards this clonotype: A much larger clone sits a single nucleotide away, making a read error possible. V and J are TRBV11-2 and TRBJ1-1; TRBD1 agrees at 11 bases. Germline loops: CDR1 SGHAT, CDR2 FQNNGV. The length of the CDR3 is 16 residues. CDR3 amino acids: CASSLGTGGVWTETFF. Here the CDR3 DNA reads TGTGCCAGCAGCTTGGGGACAGGGGGAGTTTGGACTGAAACTTTCTTT.

The chain links TRBV2 to TRBJ2-1; no firm D call. Trimming left V 10 bases short and J 3 bases short, with 16 bases between. The CDR3 has 14 residues. The germline gives CDR1 SNHLY, CDR2 FYNNEI. The CDR3 is CATFDKRNYNEQFF. The CDR3 region has the DNA TGTGCCACCTTTGACAAGAGAAACTACAATGAGCAGTTCTTC.

This clonotype has ten or more counts. The chain employs TRBV7-9 and TRBJ2-3, with 9 bases lining up with TRBD2. This CDR3 is 18 amino acids long. The V gene's germline CDR1 is SEHNR and CDR2 FQNEAQ (reference sequence). J was trimmed by 6 bases and V by 5 bases; bases with no gene match: 18. The CDR3 nucleotides read TGTGCCAGCAGCATAAAAAAGGCTAGCGGGGACCCAAGGGATACGCAGTATTTT. This gives the protein CASSIKKASGDPRDTQYF. The full variable domain, with the rest looked up from reference TRBV7-9 and TRBJ2-3, is DTGVSQNPRHKITKRGQNVTFRCDPISEHNRLYWYRQTLGQGPEFLTYFQNEAQLEKSRLLSDRFSAERPKGSFSTLEIQRTEQGDSAMYLCASSIKKASGDPRDTQYFGPGTRLTVL.

A few counts support this clonotype. The chain employs TRBV20-1 and TRBJ2-7, with D perhaps TRBD1 or TRBD2 (5 bases each). This CDR3 contains 14 residues. From germline, CDR1 is DFQATT and CDR2 SNEGSKA (reference sequence). V lost 3 bases and J lost 3, with 15 bases in between. As DNA, the CDR3 is TGCAGTGCTAGTGGTCAGGGAGAGTTCTACGAGCAGTACGTC. Translating it yields CSASGQGEFYEQYV.

This clonotype was seen repeatedly, ten times or more. V gene TRBV7-8 combines with J gene TRBJ2-1; tentatively, D is TRBD1 (6 bases). Germline CDR1 and CDR2: SGHVS and FQNEAQ. The CDR3 is 15 amino acids. V was trimmed by 7 bases and J by 4 bases, leaving 17 bases between them. This CDR3 reads CASTPDSNLYNEQFF. The DNA of the CDR3 is TGTGCCAGCACCCCGGACAGTAACTTATACAATGAGCAGTTCTTC.

This clonotype appeared many times. The chain is built from TRBV7-2 and TRBJ2-1; 7 bases match TRBD1. The CDR3 has 17 residues. J lost 4 bases, V lost 3 bases, and 12 bases had no gene match. Germline CDR1 SGHTA, CDR2 FQGNSA. Here the CDR3 DNA reads TGTGCCAGCAGCTTTCCCTCCTCGGGACAGACGTACAATGAGCAGTTCTTC. It encodes CASSFPSSGQTYNEQFF.

V gene TRBV27 combines with J gene TRBJ1-5; D is ambiguous. The CDR3 sequence is 15 residues long. V lost 3 bases to trimming and J lost 3 bases, with 12 bases between them. Germline lookup yields CDR1 MNHEY and CDR2 SMNVEV (reference sequence). The CDR3 sequence is CASSLSSGINQPQHF. CDR3 in DNA: TGTGCCAGCAGTTTGTCTTCAGGTATCAATCAGCCCCAGCATTTT.

V is TRBV6-6 and J is TRBJ1-1; D possibly corresponds to TRBD1 (5 bases). V lost 0 bases and J 4 bases, leaving 9 bases between the germline ends. Germline V gene lookup returns CDR1 MNHNY and CDR2 SVGAGI (reference sequence). There are 14 residues in the CDR3. In nucleotides, the CDR3 is TGTGCCAGCAGTTACTCGGGGCACCGCACTGAAGCTTTCTTT. It specifies CASSYSGHRTEAFF.

This clonotype came up a few times. This chain joins TRBV19 and TRBJ2-1; unclear D gene. The CDR3 extends over 13 amino acids. Germline CDR1 is LNHDA and CDR2 is SQIVND (reference sequence). Trimming removed 3 bases from V and 7 bases from J, with 10 bases in between. As DNA, the CDR3 is TGTGCCAGTAGTATGACACGTCTAAATGAGCAGTTCTTC. Encoded protein: CASSMTRLNEQFF. Together with reference TRBV19 and TRBJ2-1, the CDR3 gives the full variable domain: DGGITQSPKYLFRKEGQNVTLSCEQNLNHDAMYWYRQDPGQGLRLIYYSQIVNDFQKGDIAEGYSVSREKKESFPLTVTSAQKNPTAFYLCASSMTRLNEQFFGPGTRLTVL.

This clonotype was seen a handful of times. CDR3 sequence: CASSLEVAGGRYEQYF. CDR3 bases: TGTGCCAGCAGCTTAGAAGTTGCGGGGGGGCGGTACGAGCAGTACTTC. The J gene is TRBJ2-7, the V gene TRBV7-6; 9 bases align to TRBD2. This CDR3 has 16 residues. Germline lookup yields CDR1 SGHVS and CDR2 FNYEAQ. V lost 1 base to trimming and J lost 4 bases; unmatched junction nucleotides: 8. Variable domain in full (rest from reference TRBV7-6 and TRBJ2-7): GAGVSQSPRYKVTKRGQDVALRCDPISGHVSLYWYRQALGQGPEFLTYFNYEAQQDKSGLPNDRFSAERPEGSISTLTIQRTEQRDSAMYRCASSLEVAGGRYEQYFGPGTRLTVT.

V and J are TRBV11-2 and TRBJ2-7; the D is unclear. The CDR3 length is 15 residues. Trimming cost V 1 base and J 3 bases, with 13 bases left between them. The germline V gene has CDR1 SGHAT and CDR2 FQNNGV. CDR3 loop: CASSLGAPVIYEQYF. The CDR3 DNA reads as TGTGCCAGCAGCTTAGGGGCACCGGTTATCTACGAGCAGTACTTC.

Comment on this clonotype: Relative to the germline gene, one junction end is altered; a read error may explain this. This sequence joins TRBV6-2 or TRBV6-3 and TRBJ1-5, with no clear D. The CDR3 sequence is 15 residues long. Germline lookup yields CDR1 MNHEY and CDR2 SVGEGT. In DNA, the CDR3 is TGTGCCAGCAGTGCCGGACCCACGGGGATGCAGCCCCGGCATTTT. It codes for CASSAGPTGMQPRHF.

V is TRBV27 and J is TRBJ2-7; 10 bases line up with TRBD2. The length of the CDR3 is 15 residues. V dropped 3 bases and J dropped 5; count of bases not matched to a gene: 7. Germline V CDR1 and CDR2: MNHEY, SMNVEV (reference sequence). The CDR3 reads CASSFKSGGANEQYF. The CDR3 bases are TGTGCCAGCAGTTTTAAGAGCGGGGGGGCCAACGAGCAGTACTTC.

A few counts support this clonotype. The rearrangement uses TRBV6-1 and TRBJ1-1; D is ambiguous. V lost 1 base and J lost 3, with 6 bases in between. Germline CDR1 is MNHNS and CDR2 is SASEGT. The CDR3 has 13 amino acids. The CDR3 coding sequence is TGTGCCAGCAGTGAAGTCATTTACACTGAAGCTTTCTTT. Translated: CASSEVIYTEAFF.

This clonotype was found once. This rearrangement joins TRBV19 to TRBJ2-5; tentative D call: TRBD1 (8 bases). The CDR3 loop spans 15 amino acids. Trimming cost V 0 bases and J 4 bases, with 12 bases left between them. CDR1 is LNHDA, CDR2 SQIVND, per germline (reference sequence). As DNA, the CDR3 is TGTGCCAGTAGTATAGAAGCGGGGACAGGAGAGACCCAGTACTTC. Encoded protein: CASSIEAGTGETQYF.

This clonotype was found a few times. J is TRBJ2-2 and V is TRBV6-2 or TRBV6-3; D tentatively fits TRBD1 or TRBD2 (5 bases each). Germline V gives CDR1 MNHEY, CDR2 SVGEGT. V was trimmed by 6 bases and J by 2 bases, leaving 13 bases between them. This CDR3 region has 15 residues. This CDR3 is CASRPGTLNTGELFF. The CDR3 bases are TGTGCCAGCAGACCCGGGACGCTCAACACCGGGGAGCTGTTTTTT.

The chain employs TRBV5-6 and TRBJ2-7; 7 positions agree with TRBD1. The CDR3 has 15 amino acids. Germline CDR1 and CDR2: SGHDT and YYEEEE. With 4 bases clipped from V and 4 bases from J, the junction kept 11 bases outside the gene matches. This chain's CDR3 is CASSIFRDRGYEQYV. In DNA form, the CDR3 reads TGTGCCAGCAGCATCTTCCGGGACAGAGGATACGAGCAGTACGTC.

V and J are TRBV19 and TRBJ2-1; 14 bases agree with TRBD2. V shed 1 base, J shed 6 bases, and the junction held 8 bases outside the gene matches. The CDR3 loop spans 18 amino acids. The germline gives CDR1 LNHDA, CDR2 SQIVND (reference sequence). The CDR3 here is CASSIGLEGLAGVNEQFF. CDR3 DNA: TGTGCCAGTAGTATAGGCCTCGAGGGACTAGCGGGGGTCAATGAGCAGTTCTTC.